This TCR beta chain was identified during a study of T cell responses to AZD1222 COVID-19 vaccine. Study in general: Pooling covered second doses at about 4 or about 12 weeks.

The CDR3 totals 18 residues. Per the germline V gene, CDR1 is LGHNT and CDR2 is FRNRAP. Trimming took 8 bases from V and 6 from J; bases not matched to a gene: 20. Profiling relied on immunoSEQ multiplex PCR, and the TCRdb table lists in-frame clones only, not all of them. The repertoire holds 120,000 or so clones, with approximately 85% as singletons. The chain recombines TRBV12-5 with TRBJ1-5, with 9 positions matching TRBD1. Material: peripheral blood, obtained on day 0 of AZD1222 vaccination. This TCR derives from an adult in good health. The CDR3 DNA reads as TGTGCTAGTCCCACAGGAAGCATACACAGGGGGCCTAGTCAGCCCCAGCATTTT. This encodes CASPTGSIHRGPSQPQHF.